This T cell receptor beta chain came from a study of blood T cells in healthy people across ages. In its sample, this clonotype was seen a few times. The antigen is unknown. A second PCR, run for about 7 to 11 cycles, used a sample-barcoded 5' primer plus a J-beta primer mix. TCRdb re-analysed the 5' RACE reads in MiXCR, keeping a single row per CDR3 protein. The sample has 1.5 million to 2 million distinct CDR3 sequences, roughly two fifths seen once. CDR3 length equals 15 residues. With 3 bases removed from V and 2 bases from J, the gap between germline ends came to 14 bases. Looked up from germline, CDR1 is SGHDT and CDR2 is YYEEEE. The study's findings and limits: Per million T cells, the diversity of TCR beta decreased roughly linearly as age advanced. Unsorted PBMC material precluded a definitive naive versus antigen-experienced comparison. In these data, TCR beta diversity tracked strongly with naive T cell percentage.

Material for sequencing was blood. This chain joins TRBV5-6 and TRBJ2-5; D might be TRBD1 or TRBD2, each matching 5 bases. This clonotype was sampled from a human donor in good health. The CDR3 sequence is CASSYAGTGQETQYF. The CDR3 nucleotides read TGTGCCAGCAGCTACGCCGGGACGGGACAAGAGACCCAGTACTTC. Combining the CDR3 with reference TRBV5-6 and TRBJ2-5 gives the whole variable domain DAGVTQSPTHLIKTRGQQVTLRCSPKSGHDTVSWYQQALGQGPQFIFQYYEEEERQRGNFPDRFSGHQFPNYSSELNVNALLLGDSALYLCASSYAGTGQETQYFGPGTRLLVL.